One sample yielded the 27 T cell receptor beta chains listed below, sequenced in a study of a mutant IDH1 vaccine in newly diagnosed glioma. Their cognate antigens are unknown. This table comes from immunoSEQ multiplex PCR, and its TCRdb copy is limited to in-frame clones, with some not included. The profile shows over 20,000 clones, 79% of them singletons. The time point denotes: week 11, during vaccination. Each dose delivered 300 ug of mutant IDH1 20-mer peptide subcutaneously with imiquimod. The specimen was PBMCs, collected from a glioma patient whose treatment included an IDH1 peptide vaccine. The receptors come from a man aged 40-55 years with glioma.

The CDR3: CASSPVEGTDTQYF. The CDR3 bases are TGTGCCAGCAGCCCCGTGGAGGGCACAGATACGCAGTATTTT. The rearrangement links TRBV4-2 to TRBJ2-3; possible D gene TRBD2, 5 bases. Germline-derived CDR1 and CDR2 are LGHNA and YNFKEQ. V lost 4 bases and J lost 1, with 9 bases in between. This CDR3 comprises 14 residues.

This clone was found a few times. The rearrangement uses TRBV27 and TRBJ1-1; the match to TRBD1 covers 7 bases. The CDR3 is 14 residues long. Germline CDR1 is MNHEY and CDR2 is SMNVEV (reference sequence). J gave up 4 bases and V 2 bases, and 4 bases lay outside the gene matches. The CDR3 protein is CASSLRAGGTEAFF. In DNA, the CDR3 is TGTGCCAGCAGTTTACGCGCAGGGGGCACTGAAGCTTTCTTT.

This sequence joins TRBV19 and TRBJ2-4; no clear D gene. Trimming shortened V by 3 bases and J by 4 bases, and 10 bases separated the two germline ends. Germline V lookup: CDR1 LNHDA, CDR2 SQIVND (reference sequence). The CDR3 is 14 amino acids. The CDR3 DNA reads as TGTGCCAGTAGTATCTCAGACCAAAAAAACATTCAGTACTTC. Residues: CASSISDQKNIQYF.

This clone was picked up a small number of times. The V call is TRBV11-2, the J call TRBJ2-1; 8 bases are shared with TRBD1. This CDR3 has 16 residues. V lost 3 bases to trimming and J lost 5 bases; unmatched junction nucleotides: 9. Germline CDR1 and CDR2: SGHAT and FQNNGV. The chain's CDR3 is CASSFNRQGANNEQFF. CDR3 nucleotide sequence: TGTGCCAGCAGCTTCAATCGGCAGGGGGCGAACAATGAGCAGTTCTTC.

The CDR3 DNA is TGTGCCTGGAGTGGGGGTCTATCACGAAACATTCAGTACTTC. It specifies CAWSGGLSRNIQYF. This chain joins TRBV30 and TRBJ2-4; unclear D gene. CDR1 is GTSNPN, CDR2 SVGIG, per germline (reference sequence). Between the trimmed V and J ends, which lost 1 base and 6 bases, there was a span of 13 bases. The CDR3 is made up of 14 amino acids.

The CDR3 sequence: CASSRRGSSYYEQYV. Here the CDR3 DNA reads TGTGCCAGCAGCCGAAGGGGGTCTAGCTATTACGAGCAGTACGTC. The rearrangement joins TRBV11-2 to TRBJ2-7, with D maybe TRBD1 (6 bases). The germline gives CDR1 SGHAT, CDR2 FQNNGV. The CDR3 is 15 amino acids. V dropped 5 bases and J dropped 4 bases, with 18 bases sitting between them.

This clone was detected once. This rearrangement joins TRBV7-2 to TRBJ1-1; maybe TRBD1 (6 bases). CDR1 and CDR2 from the germline V gene are SGHTA and FQGNSA. V lost 5 bases, J lost 0 bases, and 13 bases lay in between. The CDR3 contains 15 residues. CDR3 DNA sequence: TGTGCCAGCAGCGCAGACAGGAATTTGAACACTGAAGCTTTCTTT. It specifies CASSADRNLNTEAFF.

The V and J genes are TRBV14 and TRBJ1-2; the D is unclear. The CDR3 runs to 15 residues. Germline loops: CDR1 SGHDN, CDR2 FVKESK. Trimming pared 4 bases from V and 0 bases from J, leaving 12 bases between. Written as DNA, the CDR3 is TGTGCCAGCAGCCTACGGGCCTCAGCTAACTATGGCTACACCTTC. Its protein product is CASSLRASANYGYTF.

V is TRBV6-1 and J is TRBJ1-2, with D perhaps TRBD1 (5 bases). The CDR3 runs to 13 residues. Trimming stripped 8 bases from V and 7 bases from J, with 17 bases between. CDR1 is MNHNS and CDR2 is SASEGT in the germline V gene. CDR3: CASSGRLLAGYTF. CDR3 in DNA: TGTGCCAGCTCGGGACGGCTTTTGGCTGGCTACACCTTC.

The chain links TRBV5-4 to TRBJ1-1, with D tentatively TRBD1 (5 bases). This CDR3 region has 15 residues. CDR1 is SGHNT, CDR2 YYREEE, per germline (reference sequence). Trimming stripped 7 bases from V and 6 bases from J, with 22 bases between. CDR3 protein: CASGFGSTVGSEAFF. In nucleotides, the CDR3 is TGTGCCAGCGGGTTTGGGTCGACAGTGGGGTCTGAAGCTTTCTTT.

The V call is TRBV9, the J call TRBJ2-5; 11 bases agree with TRBD2. The CDR3 contains 16 residues. Germline V CDR1 and CDR2: SGDLS, YYNGEE. V shed 0 bases and J 4 bases; nucleotides not matched to a gene: 5. The CDR3 DNA follows: TGTGCCAGCAGCGTAGATAGGGGGACTAGCGGAGAGACCCAGTACTTC. It yields the protein CASSVDRGTSGETQYF.

This clone occurred a few times. The chain links TRBV7-9 to TRBJ2-2; tentative D call: TRBD2 (6 bases). The germline V and J ends were trimmed by 5 bases and 4 bases, with 14 bases remaining between them. The germline V gene encodes CDR1 SEHNR and CDR2 FQNEAQ (reference sequence). The CDR3 is 15 residues long. DNA of the CDR3: TGTGCCAGCAGCCCTCCTAGCGACTTCACCGGGGAGCTGTTTTTT. As protein: CASSPPSDFTGELFF. The full variable domain, its missing parts supplied by reference TRBV7-9 and TRBJ2-2, is DTGVSQNPRHKITKRGQNVTFRCDPISEHNRLYWYRQTLGQGPEFLTYFQNEAQLEKSRLLSDRFSAERPKGSFSTLEIQRTEQGDSAMYLCASSPPSDFTGELFFGEGSRLTVL.

V gene TRBV19 combines with J gene TRBJ2-6; D is unresolved. The CDR3 covers 18 residues. V was pared by 5 bases and J by 3 bases, with 20 bases between. CDR1 LNHDA and CDR2 SQIVND come from the germline V gene (reference sequence). The CDR3: CASSLTVSSAVGANVLTF. The CDR3 coding sequence is TGTGCCAGTAGTCTAACAGTCTCCTCGGCCGTTGGGGCCAACGTCCTGACTTTC. The full variable domain, rest sourced from reference TRBV19 and TRBJ2-6, is DGGITQSPKYLFRKEGQNVTLSCEQNLNHDAMYWYRQDPGQGLRLIYYSQIVNDFQKGDIAEGYSVSREKKESFPLTVTSAQKNPTAFYLCASSLTVSSAVGANVLTFGAGSRLTVL.

V is TRBV18 and J is TRBJ2-3, with TRBD2 as a possible D gene (6 bases). Trimming shortened V by 6 bases and J by 10 bases, and 14 bases separated the two germline ends. Germline V lookup: CDR1 KGHSH, CDR2 LQKENI. This CDR3 has 12 amino acids. Here the CDR3 DNA reads TGTGCCAGCTCGGAACTAGCCACCTCGCAGTATTTT. This codes for CASSELATSQYF.

This clone has a single count. The chain joins TRBV6-6 to TRBJ2-5; D remains ambiguous. The CDR3 sequence is 12 residues long. From germline, CDR1 is MNHNY and CDR2 SVGAGI (reference sequence). The V end lost 6 bases, the J end lost 2 bases, and 7 bases lay between the germline ends. The CDR3 loop reads CASSLYQETQYF. For the CDR3, the DNA is TGTGCCAGCAGCTTATATCAAGAGACCCAGTACTTC.

The chain is built from TRBV5-1 and TRBJ2-3; no clear D. Between the trimmed V and J ends, which lost 4 bases and 2 bases, there was a span of 11 bases. Germline CDR1 SGHRS, CDR2 YFSETQ. The CDR3 has 14 residues. The CDR3 coding sequence is TGCGCCAGCAGCCCCCAGACTCCCACAGATACGCAGTATTTT. It is translated as CASSPQTPTDTQYF.

The chain uses TRBV6-5 and TRBJ2-1; 7 bases are a match to TRBD1. With 5 bases clipped from V and 5 bases from J, the junction kept 6 bases outside the gene matches. Per the germline V gene, CDR1 is MNHEY and CDR2 is SVGAGI. The CDR3 totals 14 residues. The CDR3 is CASSRDRADNEQFF. CDR3 DNA: TGTGCCAGCAGTCGAGACAGGGCCGACAATGAGCAGTTCTTC.

The V and J genes are TRBV7-2 and TRBJ1-2, with TRBD1 matching 9 bases. The V gene end was trimmed by 5 bases and the J gene end by 2 bases; junction bases not matched to a gene: 6. The CDR3 runs to 15 residues. Germline values: CDR1 SGHTA, CDR2 FQGNSA. The CDR3 DNA follows: TGTGCCAGCAGCACCGGGACAGGGAGGAACTATGGCTACACCTTC. It yields the protein CASSTGTGRNYGYTF.

This clone was observed a single time. V and J are TRBV6-1 and TRBJ2-3, with a possible D match to TRBD1 (6 bases). This CDR3 is 15 amino acids long. CDR1 MNHNS and CDR2 SASEGT come from the germline V gene. V dropped 8 bases and J dropped 0 bases, with 15 bases sitting between them. This chain's CDR3 is CASRSQQGSTDTQYF. CDR3 nucleotide sequence: TGTGCCAGCCGATCCCAGCAGGGGAGCACAGATACGCAGTATTTT.

The CDR3 sequence is CASSLQAGGTDTQYF. As DNA, the CDR3 is TGCGCCAGCAGCTTGCAAGCGGGAGGTACAGATACGCAGTATTTT. The chain recombines TRBV5-1 with TRBJ2-3; 9 bases align to TRBD2. The germline V gene encodes CDR1 SGHRS and CDR2 YFSETQ. The CDR3 is 15 amino acids. The V and J ends lost 1 base and 3 bases, in that order; junction bases with no gene match: 3.

The chain uses TRBV2 and TRBJ2-7; D possibly matches TRBD1 or TRBD2 (5 bases each). V was pared by 8 bases and J by 4 bases, with 12 bases between. CDR1 and CDR2 (germline): SNHLY, FYNNEI. The CDR3 runs 12 residues. This CDR3 reads CASGAGQYEQYF. The CDR3 DNA sequence: TGTGCCAGCGGGGCGGGTCAGTACGAGCAGTACTTC.

The chain uses TRBV27 and TRBJ2-1, with 7 nucleotides matching TRBD2. Germline CDR1 reads MNHEY; CDR2 reads SMNVEV (reference sequence). With V trimmed by 6 bases and J by 1 base, 15 bases remained unmatched. CDR3 length equals 18 residues. CDR3 DNA sequence: TGTGCCAGCAGGGGGATGGCTAGCCGGGGAGGGTCCTACAATGAGCAGTTCTTC. Translated: CASRGMASRGGSYNEQFF.

Concerning this clone: Germline is not matched at one junction end, which may reflect a read error. CDR3 protein: CSVVDLVGGYAF. The DNA for the CDR3 is TGCAGCGTTGTTGATCTGGTCGGAGGCTACGCCTTC. The chain links TRBV29-1 to TRBJ1-2; D is uncertain. CDR1 is SQVTM and CDR2 is ANQGSEA in the germline V gene. The length of the CDR3 is 12 residues.

The chain recombines TRBV5-1 with TRBJ2-3, with 14 bases aligning to TRBD2. Looked up from germline, CDR1 is SGHRS and CDR2 is YFSETQ. V was clipped by 3 bases and J by 3 bases; unmatched bases: 12. The CDR3 is 19 amino acids. CDR3 coding DNA: TGCGCCAGCAGCTCGACCGGGACTAGCGGGAGAAGGCTAACAGATACGCAGTATTTT. It encodes CASSSTGTSGRRLTDTQYF.

The J gene is TRBJ1-1, the V gene TRBV6-5; 8 bases are shared with TRBD1. The CDR3 contains 16 residues. Germline CDR1 is MNHEY and CDR2 is SVGAGI. J gave up 5 bases and V 4 bases, and 12 bases lay outside the gene matches. CDR3 loop: CASSSVDQGAWTEAFF. CDR3 nucleotide sequence: TGTGCCAGCAGTTCCGTAGATCAGGGGGCCTGGACTGAAGCTTTCTTT.

The rearrangement uses TRBV10-1 and TRBJ2-7; 8 bases line up with TRBD2. CDR1 is WNHNN and CDR2 is SYGVQD in the germline V gene (reference sequence). The CDR3 length is 14 residues. J was trimmed by 6 bases and V by 6 bases; bases with no gene match: 10. The CDR3 region is CASSDGTRRAEQYF. For the CDR3, the DNA is TGCGCCAGCAGCGACGGGACTAGGCGCGCCGAGCAGTACTTC.

The chain carries TRBV10-1 and TRBJ2-1; D perhaps matches TRBD2 (6 bases). There are 18 residues in the CDR3. V shed 0 bases and J shed 9 bases, with 24 bases lying between them. The germline V gene has CDR1 WNHNN and CDR2 SYGVQD (reference sequence). The chain's CDR3 is CASSESPPADGRRGEQFF. CDR3 nucleotides: TGCGCCAGCAGTGAGTCGCCCCCCGCGGACGGGAGAAGGGGTGAGCAGTTCTTC.